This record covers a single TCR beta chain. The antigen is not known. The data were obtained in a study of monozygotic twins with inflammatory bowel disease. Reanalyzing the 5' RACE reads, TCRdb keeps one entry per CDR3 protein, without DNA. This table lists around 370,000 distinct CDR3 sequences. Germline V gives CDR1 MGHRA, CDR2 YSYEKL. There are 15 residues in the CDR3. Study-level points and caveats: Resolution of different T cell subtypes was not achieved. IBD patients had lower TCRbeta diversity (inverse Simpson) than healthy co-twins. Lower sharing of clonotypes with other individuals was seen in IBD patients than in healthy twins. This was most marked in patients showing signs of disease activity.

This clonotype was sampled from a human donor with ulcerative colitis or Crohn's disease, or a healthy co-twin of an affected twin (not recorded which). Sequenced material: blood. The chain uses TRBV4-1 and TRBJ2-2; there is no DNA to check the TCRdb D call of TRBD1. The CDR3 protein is CASTRMTGSPGELFF.